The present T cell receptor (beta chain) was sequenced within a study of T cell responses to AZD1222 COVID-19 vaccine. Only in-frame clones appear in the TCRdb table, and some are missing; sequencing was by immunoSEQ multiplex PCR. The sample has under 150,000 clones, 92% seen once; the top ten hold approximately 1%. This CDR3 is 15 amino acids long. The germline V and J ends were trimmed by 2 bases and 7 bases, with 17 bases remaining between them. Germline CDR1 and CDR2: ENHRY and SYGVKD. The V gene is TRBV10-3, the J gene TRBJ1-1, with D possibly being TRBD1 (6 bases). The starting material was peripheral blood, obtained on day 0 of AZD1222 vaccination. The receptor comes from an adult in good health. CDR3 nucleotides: TGTGCCATCAGTGAGAGTAACCCAGGGGATAATGAAGCTTTCTTT. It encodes CAISESNPGDNEAFF.